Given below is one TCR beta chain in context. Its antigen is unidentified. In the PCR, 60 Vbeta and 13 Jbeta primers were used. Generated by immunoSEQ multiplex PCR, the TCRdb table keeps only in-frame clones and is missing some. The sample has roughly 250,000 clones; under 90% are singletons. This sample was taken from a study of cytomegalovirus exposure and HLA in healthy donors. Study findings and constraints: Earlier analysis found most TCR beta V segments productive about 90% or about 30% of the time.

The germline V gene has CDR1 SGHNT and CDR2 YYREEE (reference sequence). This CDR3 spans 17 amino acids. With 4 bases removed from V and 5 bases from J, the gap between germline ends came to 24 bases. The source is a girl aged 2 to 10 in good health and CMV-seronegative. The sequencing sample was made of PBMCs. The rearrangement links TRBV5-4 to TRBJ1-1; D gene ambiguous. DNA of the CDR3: TGTGCCAGCAGCCTACAACTAGCTAAAATTAGGCGGACTGAAGCTTTCTTT. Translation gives CASSLQLAKIRRTEAFF.